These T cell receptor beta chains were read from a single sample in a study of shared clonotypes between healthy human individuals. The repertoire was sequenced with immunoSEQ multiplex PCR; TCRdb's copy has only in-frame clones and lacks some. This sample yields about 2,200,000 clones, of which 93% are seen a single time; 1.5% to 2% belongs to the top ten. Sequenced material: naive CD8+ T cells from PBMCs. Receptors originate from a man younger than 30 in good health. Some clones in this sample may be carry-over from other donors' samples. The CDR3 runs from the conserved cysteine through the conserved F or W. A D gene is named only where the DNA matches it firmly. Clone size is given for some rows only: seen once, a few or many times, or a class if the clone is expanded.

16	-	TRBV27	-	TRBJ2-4	CASSLSEGHRGNIQYF	TGTGCCAGCAGTTTATCGGAAGGACACAGAGGGAACATTCAGTACTTC
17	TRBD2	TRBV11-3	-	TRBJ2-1	CASSYRGSGRVTDEQFF	TGTGCCAGCAGCTATAGAGGTAGCGGGAGGGTTACCGATGAGCAGTTCTTC
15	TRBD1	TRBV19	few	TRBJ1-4	CASSRFGQGNEKLFF	TGTGCCAGTAGTAGGTTCGGACAGGGGAATGAAAAACTGTTTTTT
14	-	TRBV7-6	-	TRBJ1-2	CASSYDGETPGYTF	TGTGCCAGCAGTTACGACGGAGAGACCCCTGGCTACACCTTC
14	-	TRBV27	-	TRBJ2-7	CASSPVSPLYEQYF	TGTGCCAGCAGCCCAGTCTCCCCGTTATACGAGCAGTACTTC
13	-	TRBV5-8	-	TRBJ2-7	CASSFGGSDEQYF	TGTGCCAGCAGCTTTGGAGGGTCGGACGAGCAGTACTTC
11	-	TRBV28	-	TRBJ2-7	CASRTGYEQYF	TGTGCCAGCAGAACAGGCTACGAGCAGTACTTC
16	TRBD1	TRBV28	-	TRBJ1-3	CASSPGTAGSGNTIYF	TGTGCCAGCAGTCCCGGGACAGCAGGCTCTGGAAACACCATATATTTT
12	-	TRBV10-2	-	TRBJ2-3	CASSDRAGTQYF	TGCGCCAGCAGTGACCGAGCGGGTACGCAGTATTTT
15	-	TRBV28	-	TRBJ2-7	CASSLGQVWSYEQYF	TGTGCCAGCAGTTTAGGGCAGGTCTGGTCCTACGAGCAGTACTTC
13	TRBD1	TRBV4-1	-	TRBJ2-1	CASSQRDRLEQFF	TGCGCCAGCAGTCAACGGGACAGATTAGAGCAGTTCTTC
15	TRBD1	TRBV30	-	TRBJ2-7	CAWSDFGQGSYEQYF	TGTGCCTGGAGTGACTTCGGACAGGGTTCCTACGAGCAGTACTTC
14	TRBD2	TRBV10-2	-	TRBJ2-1	CASSETRTSYEQFF	TGCGCCAGCAGTGAGACAAGGACTAGCTATGAGCAGTTCTTC
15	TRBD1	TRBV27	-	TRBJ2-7	CASSSLWDRDYEQYF	TGTGCCAGCAGTTCGCTGTGGGACAGGGATTACGAGCAGTACTTC
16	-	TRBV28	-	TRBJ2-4	CASSRTRRGGGNIQYF	TGTGCCAGCAGCCGCACTCGCAGGGGTGGCGGAAACATTCAGTACTTC
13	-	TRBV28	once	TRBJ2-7	CASSLRTSYEQYF	TGTGCCAGCAGTCTCCGGACATCTTACGAGCAGTACTTC
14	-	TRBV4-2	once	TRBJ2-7	CASSQEDATYEQYF	TGTGCCAGCAGCCAAGAAGACGCAACCTACGAGCAGTACTTC
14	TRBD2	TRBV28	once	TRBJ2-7	CASSFGREGYEQYF	TGTGCCAGCAGTTTTGGTCGGGAGGGGTACGAGCAGTACTTC
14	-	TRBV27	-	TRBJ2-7	CASSYPGPSNEQYF	TGTGCCAGCAGTTACCCGGGCCCCTCGAACGAGCAGTACTTC
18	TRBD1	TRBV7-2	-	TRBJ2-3	CASNDVYRDRGPTDTQYF	TGTGCCAGCAATGACGTCTACCGGGACAGGGGCCCCACAGATACGCAGTATTTT
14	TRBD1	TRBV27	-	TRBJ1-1	CASSTTGTGEEAFF	TGTGCCAGCAGTACAACCGGGACAGGTGAGGAAGCTTTCTTT
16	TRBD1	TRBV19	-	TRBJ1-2	CASSTFGTGKEDGYTF	TGTGCCAGTAGTACCTTCGGGACAGGGAAAGAAGATGGCTACACCTTC
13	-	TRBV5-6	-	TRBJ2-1	CASSLGPVNEQFF	TGTGCCAGCAGCTTAGGTCCGGTAAATGAGCAGTTCTTC
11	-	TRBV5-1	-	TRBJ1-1	CASRGDTEAFF	TGCGCCAGCCGAGGGGACACTGAAGCTTTCTTT
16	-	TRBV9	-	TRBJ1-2	CASSVGSPEKNYGYTF	TGTGCCAGCAGCGTAGGTTCACCGGAAAAAAACTATGGCTACACCTTC
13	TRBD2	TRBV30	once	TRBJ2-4	CAWDRGGMDIQYF	TGTGCCTGGGACCGCGGGGGGATGGACATTCAGTACTTC
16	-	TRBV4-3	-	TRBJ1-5	CASSQEFVVANQPQHF	TGCGCCAGCAGCCAAGAATTCGTGGTCGCCAATCAGCCCCAGCATTTT
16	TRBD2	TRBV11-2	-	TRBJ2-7	CASSATTSGRGYEQYF	TGTGCCAGCAGCGCTACTACTAGCGGGAGGGGGTACGAGCAGTACTTC
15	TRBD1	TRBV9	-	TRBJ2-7	CASSVGWGTGYEQYF	TGTGCCAGCAGCGTAGGTTGGGGGACAGGCTACGAGCAGTACTTC
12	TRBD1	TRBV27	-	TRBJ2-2	CASSFGQGGLFF	TGTGCCAGCAGTTTCGGACAGGGAGGGCTGTTTTTT
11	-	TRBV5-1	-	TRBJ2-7	CASSSEGWEYF	TGCGCCAGCAGCTCCGAAGGGTGGGAGTACTTC
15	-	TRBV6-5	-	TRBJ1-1	CASSYGGWQFSEAFF	TGTGCCAGCAGTTACGGCGGGTGGCAGTTCTCTGAAGCTTTCTTT
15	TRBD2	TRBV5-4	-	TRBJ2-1	CASTPGLEGLNEQFF	TGTGCCAGCACACCGGGACTAGAGGGGTTGAATGAGCAGTTCTTC
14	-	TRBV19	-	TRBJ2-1	CASSIGGTYNEQFF	TGTGCCAGTAGTATCGGGGGCACCTACAATGAGCAGTTCTTC
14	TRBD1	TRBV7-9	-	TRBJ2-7	CASSLQGTGGEQYF	TGTGCCAGCAGCTTACAGGGGACAGGGGGCGAGCAGTACTTC
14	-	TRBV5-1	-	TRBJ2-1	CASSHTGPIDEQFF	TGCGCCAGCAGCCATACAGGACCCATCGATGAGCAGTTCTTC
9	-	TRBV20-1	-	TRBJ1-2	CSARLVYTF	TGCAGTGCTAGGTTAGTCTACACCTTC
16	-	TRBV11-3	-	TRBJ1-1	CASSLGFGGMNTEAFF	TGTGCCAGCAGCTTAGGTTTTGGGGGAATGAACACTGAAGCTTTCTTT
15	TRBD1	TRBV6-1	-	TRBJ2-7	CASSARDRTSYEQYF	TGTGCCAGCAGCGCCCGGGACAGAACCTCCTACGAGCAGTACTTC
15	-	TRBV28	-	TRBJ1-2	CASSFGGGRGYGYTF	TGTGCCAGCAGTTTCGGTGGCGGGAGGGGCTATGGCTACACCTTC
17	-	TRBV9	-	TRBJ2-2	CASSVVSQGGNTGELFF	TGTGCCAGCAGCGTAGTTTCACAGGGAGGGAACACCGGGGAGCTGTTTTTT
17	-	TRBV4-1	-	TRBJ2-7	CASSQVVDAGRHYEQYF	TGCGCCAGCAGCCAAGTCGTGGACGCGGGACGGCACTACGAGCAGTACTTC
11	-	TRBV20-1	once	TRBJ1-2	CSARINYGYTF	TGCAGTGCAAGGATTAACTATGGCTACACCTTC
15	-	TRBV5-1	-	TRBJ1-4	CASSLGDSLSEKLFF	TGCGCCAGCAGCTTGGGTGACAGTTTAAGTGAAAAACTGTTTTTT
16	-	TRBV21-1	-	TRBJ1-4	CASSSRLGRPNEKLFF	TGTGCCAGCAGCTCCCGCCTAGGCAGGCCTAATGAAAAACTGTTTTTT
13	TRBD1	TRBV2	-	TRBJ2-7	CASRGTGPHEQYF	TGTGCCAGCAGAGGGACAGGGCCCCACGAGCAGTACTTC
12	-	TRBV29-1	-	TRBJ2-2	CSVVGHTGELFF	TGCAGCGTTGTAGGACACACCGGGGAGCTGTTTTTT
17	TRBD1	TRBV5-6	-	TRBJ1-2	CASSLGRGGTENYGYTF	TGTGCCAGCAGCTTGGGCCGGGGAGGGACAGAGAACTATGGCTACACCTTC
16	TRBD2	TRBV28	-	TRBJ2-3	CASSSPSGTSTDTQYF	TGTGCCAGCAGTTCCCCTAGCGGGACCTCCACAGATACGCAGTATTTT
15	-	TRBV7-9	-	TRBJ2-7	CASSLGESLGYEQYF	TGTGCCAGCAGCTTAGGGGAATCGCTGGGGTATGAGCAGTACTTC
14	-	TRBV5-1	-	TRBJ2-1	CASSQQRSYNEQFF	TGCGCCAGCAGCCAACAGCGCTCCTACAATGAGCAGTTCTTC
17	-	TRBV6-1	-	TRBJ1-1	CASSEAPGGVWSTEAFF	TGTGCCAGCAGTGAAGCCCCAGGTGGTGTATGGTCCACTGAAGCTTTCTTT
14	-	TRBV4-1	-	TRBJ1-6	CASSQGTRNSPLHF	TGCGCCAGCAGCCAAGGAACCCGTAATTCACCCCTCCACTTT
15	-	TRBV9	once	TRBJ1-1	CASSVGGRPNTEAFF	TGTGCCAGCAGCGTGGGTGGACGGCCGAACACTGAAGCTTTCTTT
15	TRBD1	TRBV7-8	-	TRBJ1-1	CASSYGRGEHTEAFF	TGTGCCAGCAGCTACGGCAGGGGGGAACACACTGAAGCTTTCTTT